This record looks at one TCR beta chain sequence and its context. The assay was immunoSEQ multiplex PCR, and TCRdb's table has in-frame clones only and misses some. The sample carries around 71,000 clones, 75% to 85% recorded once. The sample belongs to a study of blood T cell repertoires in COVID-19. Enrolled during active infection, Seattle patients were then followed longitudinally. CDR3 length: 15 amino acids. J lost 2 bases, V lost 5 bases, and 3 bases had no gene match. Germline V gene data show CDR1 as MNHEY and CDR2 as SVGAGI. The genes are TRBV6-5 and TRBJ2-1, with 10 bases identical to TRBD2. This TCR came from a young man with COVID-19, enrolled during active disease. Sequencing used peripheral blood. CDR3 sequence reads: CASSQTSGPYNEQFF. For the CDR3, the DNA is TGTGCCAGCAGTCAGACTAGCGGGCCCTACAATGAGCAGTTCTTC.